The 24 T cell receptor beta chains listed next were all sequenced from one sample in a study of CD8 T cells in Susac syndrome (dated by TCRdb to 2018 to 2020). Library generation was performed with the immunoSEQ multiplex PCR assay. RNA was extracted with the RNeasy kit and roughly 0.45 to 1 ug was reverse transcribed using random hexamers. TCRdb cleaned the public reads at Q25 with fastp, built clones with MiXCR and kept in-frame beta chains. CDR3 protein duplicates are merged, each entry listing the most common genes and DNA. This sample lists about 160,000 distinct CDR3 sequences; around 95% were detected once. In total, the top ten clones hold 0.12% to 0.15% of the sample. The source material was CD4+ T cells from PBMCs. The origin of the receptors is a human donor in good health.

The rearrangement joins TRBV7-8 to TRBJ1-1; a weak D match, TRBD1 (6 bases). Germline-derived CDR1 and CDR2 are SGHVS and FQNEAQ. V was clipped by 5 bases and J by 0 bases, with 19 bases between them. This CDR3 spans 17 amino acids. Written as DNA, the CDR3 is TGTGCCAGCAGCCAACAAGGGACATTTGCCTTGAACACTGAAGCTTTCTTT. It translates to CASSQQGTFALNTEAFF.

The V call is TRBV4-1, the J call TRBJ2-5; possibly TRBD2 for D (5 bases). This CDR3 contains 14 residues. From germline, CDR1 is MGHRA and CDR2 YSYEKL. V was clipped by 2 bases and J by 5 bases, with 12 bases between them. This CDR3 reads CASSQRPSGETQYF. DNA for the CDR3: TGCGCCAGCAGCCAAAGGCCAAGCGGTGAGACCCAGTACTTC.

The chain carries TRBV20-1 and TRBJ2-1, with TRBD2 matching 8 bases. Germline loops: CDR1 DFQATT, CDR2 SNEGSKA (reference sequence). V was pared by 5 bases and J by 5 bases, with 5 bases of the junction left unmatched. The CDR3 sequence is 13 residues long. CDR3: CSAGGGNNNEQFF. CDR3 sequence (DNA): TGCAGTGCTGGCGGGGGGAACAACAATGAGCAGTTCTTC.

CDR3 DNA sequence: TGTGCCAGCAGCTCGCGGACAGGGCTAGAGACCCAGTACTTC. Residues: CASSSRTGLETQYF. The chain carries TRBV7-6 and TRBJ2-5, with TRBD1 identical over 8 bases. CDR1 SGHVS and CDR2 FNYEAQ come from the germline V gene. V shed 4 bases and J 4 bases; nucleotides not matched to a gene: 5. The CDR3 is made up of 14 amino acids. Together with reference TRBV7-6 and TRBJ2-5, the CDR3 gives the full variable domain: GAGVSQSPRYKVTKRGQDVALRCDPISGHVSLYWYRQALGQGPEFLTYFNYEAQQDKSGLPNDRFSAERPEGSISTLTIQRTEQRDSAMYRCASSSRTGLETQYFGPGTRLLVL.

V gene TRBV6-4 combines with J gene TRBJ2-3; D uncertain. CDR1 and CDR2 (germline): MRHNA, SNTAGT. The V end was cut by 7 bases, the J end by 9 bases, with 14 bases between. There are 12 residues in the CDR3. CDR3 loop: CASTPLCCTQYF. CDR3 sequence (DNA): TGTGCCAGCACCCCCCTGTGCTGCACGCAGTATTTT.

The count of this clonotype is one. This rearrangement joins TRBV13 to TRBJ2-1, with 10 bases fitting TRBD2. This CDR3 spans 16 amino acids. Germline CDR1 reads PRHDT; CDR2 reads FYEKMQ (reference sequence). Trimming took 1 base from V and 6 from J; bases not matched to a gene: 6. The CDR3 coding sequence is TGTGCCAGCAGCTTAGACGCGGAGCGGGGGGGCAATGAGCAGTTCTTC. This codes for CASSLDAERGGNEQFF. The whole variable domain, remainder taken from reference TRBV13 and TRBJ2-1, is AAGVIQSPRHLIKEKRETATLKCYPIPRHDTVYWYQQGPGQDPQFLISFYEKMQSDKGSIPDRFSAQQFSDYHSELNMSSLELGDSALYFCASSLDAERGGNEQFFGPGTRLTVL.

The chain has TRBV5-1 and TRBJ2-2; D remains unclear. Per the germline V gene, CDR1 is SGHRS and CDR2 is YFSETQ. Trimming removed 5 bases from V and 2 bases from J, with 13 bases in between. The CDR3 runs 15 residues. CDR3 region: CASRVVQQNTGELFF. In nucleotides, the CDR3 is TGCGCCAGCAGGGTTGTACAGCAAAACACCGGGGAGCTGTTTTTT.

This chain joins TRBV3-1 and TRBJ1-4, with 8 bases that match TRBD1. The junction had 13 bases not matched to a gene; V was cut back by 5 bases and J by 8 bases. There are 16 residues in the CDR3. Germline CDR1 reads LGHDT; CDR2 reads YNNKEL (reference sequence). CDR3 residues: CASSKPSQGGNEKLFF. For the CDR3, the DNA is TGTGCCAGCAGCAAACCTTCACAGGGGGGCAACGAAAAACTGTTTTTT.

V gene TRBV7-8 combines with J gene TRBJ2-5; possibly TRBD1 or TRBD2 for D (5 bases each). From germline, CDR1 is SGHVS and CDR2 FQNEAQ. Between the trimmed V and J ends, which lost 1 base and 0 bases, there was a span of 6 bases. This CDR3 has 14 residues. CDR3 in amino acids: CASSLVGDQETQYF. The CDR3 DNA reads as TGTGCCAGCAGCTTAGTGGGGGACCAAGAGACCCAGTACTTC.

The chain recombines TRBV7-3 with TRBJ2-6; D ambiguous. The CDR3 loop spans 15 amino acids. From germline, CDR1 is SGHTA and CDR2 FQGTGA. V was trimmed by 4 bases and J by 0 bases, leaving 7 bases between them. CDR3 sequence reads: CASSSASSGANVLTF. The CDR3 DNA follows: TGTGCCAGCAGCTCCGCGAGCTCTGGGGCCAACGTCCTGACTTTC.

The chain joins TRBV6-1 to TRBJ1-2, with no clear D. V was clipped by 4 bases and J by 4 bases, with 7 bases between them. The CDR3 extends over 12 amino acids. CDR1 MNHNS and CDR2 SASEGT come from the germline V gene. In nucleotides, the CDR3 is TGTGCCAGCAGTGCTCTAAGCTATGGCTACACCTTC. Residues: CASSALSYGYTF.

The chain carries TRBV7-8 and TRBJ2-4; D is uncertain. V lost 2 bases and J lost 0, with 11 bases in between. CDR3 length equals 16 residues. Germline V gene lookup returns CDR1 SGHVS and CDR2 FQNEAQ. CDR3 protein: CASSLSDRLAKNIQYF. For the CDR3, the DNA is TGTGCCAGCAGCTTATCGGACCGTCTAGCCAAAAACATTCAGTACTTC.

V is TRBV20-1 and J is TRBJ1-5; 9 nucleotides line up with TRBD1. This CDR3 is built from 17 residues. Per germline, CDR1 DFQATT and CDR2 SNEGSKA (reference sequence). V trimming: 0 bases; J trimming: 7 bases; junction bases outside the gene matches: 13. The CDR3 sequence is CSARDRFLDRGTQPQHF. The CDR3 coding sequence is TGCAGTGCTAGAGATCGATTTTTGGACAGGGGAACGCAGCCCCAGCATTTT.

The chain couples TRBV6-1 to TRBJ2-3; D call uncertain. Between the trimmed V and J ends, which lost 2 bases and 2 bases, there was a span of 5 bases. The CDR3 extends over 13 amino acids. The germline CDR1 and CDR2 sequences are MNHNS and SASEGT. CDR3 coding DNA: TGTGCCAGCAGTGAATATAACACAGATACGCAGTATTTT. This encodes CASSEYNTDTQYF.

The chain is built from TRBV7-9 and TRBJ2-4, with D possibly being TRBD2 (5 bases). The germline CDR1 and CDR2 sequences are SEHNR and FQNEAQ (reference sequence). With 3 bases removed from V and 6 bases from J, the gap between germline ends came to 9 bases. This CDR3 has 13 amino acids. As DNA, the CDR3 is TGTGCCAGCAGCTTTGAGGGCAGAAACATTCAGTACTTC. It yields the protein CASSFEGRNIQYF.

V gene TRBV12-3 or TRBV12-4 combines with J gene TRBJ2-1, with D possibly being TRBD2 (7 bases). V dropped 5 bases and J dropped 4 bases, with 12 bases sitting between them. The CDR3 runs to 14 residues. CDR3 in DNA: TGTGCCAGCAGTCCGGGGGGCAGATACAATGAGCAGTTCTTC. This sequence encodes CASSPGGRYNEQFF.

This clonotype appeared once. The CDR3, as DNA: TGCAGCGCCCCCGGACCCACCCGAGGCTACACCTTC. Its protein product is CSAPGPTRGYTF. This chain links TRBV29-1 with TRBJ1-2; D gene unclear. Trimming cost V 7 bases and J 8 bases, with 17 bases left between them. The CDR3 contains 12 residues. CDR1 and CDR2 from the germline V gene are SQVTM and ANQGSEA.

The V gene is TRBV12-3 or TRBV12-4, the J gene TRBJ2-6; 9 bases are shared with TRBD1. There are 18 residues in the CDR3. The junction had 8 bases not matched to a gene; V was cut back by 5 bases and J by 0 bases. The CDR3: CASSRTGVPLSGANVLTF. In nucleotides, the CDR3 is TGTGCCAGCAGTCGGACAGGGGTGCCCCTCTCTGGGGCCAACGTCCTGACTTTC.

The chain is built from TRBV4-2 and TRBJ2-7; 9 bases agree with TRBD1. The germline V gene encodes CDR1 LGHNA and CDR2 YNFKEQ. V was pared by 5 bases and J by 5 bases, with 7 bases of the junction left unmatched. The CDR3 consists of 14 residues. CDR3 amino acids: CASSARDRDHEQYF. The CDR3 bases are TGTGCCAGCAGCGCCCGGGACAGGGACCACGAGCAGTACTTC.

This sequence joins TRBV7-2 and TRBJ1-6; a weak D match, TRBD1 (5 bases). CDR3 size: 16 residues. Trimming cost V 3 bases and J 4 bases, with 13 bases left between them. In germline, CDR1 is SGHTA, CDR2 FQGNSA. CDR3 sequence reads: CASSLGWGGYNSPLHF. CDR3 nucleotides: TGTGCCAGCAGCTTGGGATGGGGCGGATATAATTCACCCCTCCACTTT.

The chain employs TRBV2 and TRBJ2-2; unclear D gene. The CDR3 is 13 residues long. The V end was cut by 4 bases, the J end by 5 bases, with 8 bases between. The germline gives CDR1 SNHLY, CDR2 FYNNEI. The DNA for the CDR3 is TGTGCCAGCAGTGCCCGGCAGACCGGGGAGCTGTTTTTT. Protein product: CASSARQTGELFF.

In this sample, this clonotype turned up once. The chain employs TRBV12-3 or TRBV12-4 and TRBJ1-4, with D unclear. This CDR3 region has 11 residues. Trimming took off 2 bases at V and 8 bases at J, with 3 bases between the two ends. The CDR3 loop reads CASSLREKLFF. CDR3 nucleotide sequence: TGTGCCAGCAGTTTAAGGGAAAAACTGTTTTTT.

The chain is built from TRBV6-5 and TRBJ2-7; possibly TRBD1 for D (6 bases). This CDR3 spans 13 amino acids. V was clipped by 0 bases and J by 6 bases, with 9 bases between them. CDR1 is MNHEY and CDR2 is SVGAGI in the germline V gene. The CDR3 spells CASSYSLDSEQYF. The CDR3 DNA reads as TGTGCCAGCAGTTACTCCTTGGACAGCGAGCAGTACTTC.

The J gene is TRBJ2-5, the V gene TRBV29-1; 10 bases are a match to TRBD1. Germline V lookup: CDR1 SQVTM, CDR2 ANQGSEA. The CDR3 spans 18 residues. V trimming: 6 bases; J trimming: 3 bases; junction bases outside the gene matches: 19. CDR3 in amino acids: CSVPGTGDPKSQKETQYF. DNA for the CDR3: TGCAGCGTCCCCGGGACAGGGGACCCCAAGTCCCAAAAAGAGACCCAGTACTTC. The entire variable domain, with the rest obtained from reference TRBV29-1 and TRBJ2-5, is as follows: SAVISQKPSRDICQRGTSLTIQCQVDSQVTMMFWYRQQPGQSLTLIATANQGSEATYESGFVIDKFPISRPNLTFSTLTVSNMSPEDSSIYLCSVPGTGDPKSQKETQYFGPGTRLLVL.